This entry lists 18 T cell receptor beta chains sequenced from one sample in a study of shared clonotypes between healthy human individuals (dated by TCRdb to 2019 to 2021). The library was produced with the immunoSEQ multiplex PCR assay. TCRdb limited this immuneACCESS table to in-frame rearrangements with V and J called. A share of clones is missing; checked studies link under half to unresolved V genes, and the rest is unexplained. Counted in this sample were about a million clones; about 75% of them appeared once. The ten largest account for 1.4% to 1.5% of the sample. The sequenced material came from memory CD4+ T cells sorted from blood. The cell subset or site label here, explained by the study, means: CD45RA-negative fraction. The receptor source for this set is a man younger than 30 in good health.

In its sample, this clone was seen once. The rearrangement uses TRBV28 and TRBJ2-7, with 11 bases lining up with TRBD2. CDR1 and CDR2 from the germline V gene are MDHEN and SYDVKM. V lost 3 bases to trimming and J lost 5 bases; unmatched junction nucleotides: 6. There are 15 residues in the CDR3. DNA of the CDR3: TGTGCCAGCAGTTTCCACACTAGCGGGGGAAACGAGCAGTACTTC. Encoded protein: CASSFHTSGGNEQYF.

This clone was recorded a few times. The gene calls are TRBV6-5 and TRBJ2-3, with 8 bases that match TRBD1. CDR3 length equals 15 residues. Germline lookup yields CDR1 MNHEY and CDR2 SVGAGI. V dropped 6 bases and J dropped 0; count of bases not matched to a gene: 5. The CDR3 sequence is CASRPQGASTDTQYF. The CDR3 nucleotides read TGTGCCAGCAGACCCCAGGGGGCGAGCACAGATACGCAGTATTTT.

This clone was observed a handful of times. CDR3 residues: CASVGNSYGYTF. CDR3 bases: TGTGCCAGTGTGGGCAATTCGTACGGCTACACCTTC. The gene calls are TRBV28 and TRBJ1-2; D unresolved. The V end lost 9 bases, the J end lost 8 bases, and 16 bases lay between the germline ends. CDR1 MDHEN and CDR2 SYDVKM come from the germline V gene. This CDR3 is 12 amino acids long.

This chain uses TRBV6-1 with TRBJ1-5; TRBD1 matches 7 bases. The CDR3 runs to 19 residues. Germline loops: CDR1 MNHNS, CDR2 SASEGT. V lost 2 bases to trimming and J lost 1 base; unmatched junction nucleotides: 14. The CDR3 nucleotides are TGTGCCAGCAGTGAAATGGGCCAGGGACAGCTGAGGAGCAATCAGCCCCAGCATTTT. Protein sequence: CASSEMGQGQLRSNQPQHF.

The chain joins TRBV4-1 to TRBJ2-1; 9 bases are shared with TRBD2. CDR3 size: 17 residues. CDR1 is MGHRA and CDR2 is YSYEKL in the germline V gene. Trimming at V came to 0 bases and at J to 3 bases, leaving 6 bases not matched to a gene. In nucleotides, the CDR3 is TGCGCCAGCAGCCAAGATATAGGGCGGGAGGGCTACAATGAGCAGTTCTTC. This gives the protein CASSQDIGREGYNEQFF.

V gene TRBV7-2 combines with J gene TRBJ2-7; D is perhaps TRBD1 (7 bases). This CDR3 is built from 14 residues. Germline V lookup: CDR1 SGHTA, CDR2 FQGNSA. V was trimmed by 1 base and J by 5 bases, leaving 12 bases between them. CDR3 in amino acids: CASSLVGGGDEQYF. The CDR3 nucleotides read TGTGCCAGCAGCTTAGTAGGAGGGGGCGACGAGCAGTACTTC.

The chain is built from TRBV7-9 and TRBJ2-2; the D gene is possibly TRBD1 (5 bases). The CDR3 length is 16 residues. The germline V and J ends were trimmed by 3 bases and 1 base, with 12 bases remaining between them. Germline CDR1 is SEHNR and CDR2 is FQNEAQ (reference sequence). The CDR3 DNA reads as TGTGCCAGCAGCTTTGGGGCTACAATGAACACCGGGGAGCTGTTTTTT. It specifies CASSFGATMNTGELFF.

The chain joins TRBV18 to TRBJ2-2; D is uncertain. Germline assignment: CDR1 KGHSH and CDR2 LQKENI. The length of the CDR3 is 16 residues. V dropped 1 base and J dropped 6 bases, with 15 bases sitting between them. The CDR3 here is CASSPQNYVGAGELFF. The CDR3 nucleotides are TGTGCCAGCTCACCACAAAACTACGTGGGTGCCGGGGAGCTGTTTTTT. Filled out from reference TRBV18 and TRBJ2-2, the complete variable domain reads NAGVMQNPRHLVRRRGQEARLRCSPMKGHSHVYWYRQLPEEGLKFMVYLQKENIIDESGMPKERFSAEFPKEGPSILRIQQVVRGDSAAYFCASSPQNYVGAGELFFGEGSRLTVL.

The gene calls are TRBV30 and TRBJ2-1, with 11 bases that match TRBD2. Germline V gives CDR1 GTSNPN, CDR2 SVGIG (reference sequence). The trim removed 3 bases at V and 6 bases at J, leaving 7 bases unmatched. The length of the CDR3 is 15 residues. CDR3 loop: CAWRNLAGGRNEQFF. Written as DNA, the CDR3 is TGTGCCTGGAGGAACCTAGCGGGGGGTCGCAATGAGCAGTTCTTC. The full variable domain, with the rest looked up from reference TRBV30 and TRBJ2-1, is SQTIHQWPATLVQPVGSPLSLECTVEGTSNPNLYWYRQAAGRGLQLLFYSVGIGQISSEVPQNLSASRPQDRQFILSSKKLLLSDSGFYLCAWRNLAGGRNEQFFGPGTRLTVL.

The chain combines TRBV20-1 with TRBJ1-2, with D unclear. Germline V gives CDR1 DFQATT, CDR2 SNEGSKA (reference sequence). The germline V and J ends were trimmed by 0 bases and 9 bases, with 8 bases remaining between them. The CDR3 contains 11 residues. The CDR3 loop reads CSARDQPSYTF. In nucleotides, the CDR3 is TGCAGTGCTAGAGATCAGCCTAGCTACACCTTC.

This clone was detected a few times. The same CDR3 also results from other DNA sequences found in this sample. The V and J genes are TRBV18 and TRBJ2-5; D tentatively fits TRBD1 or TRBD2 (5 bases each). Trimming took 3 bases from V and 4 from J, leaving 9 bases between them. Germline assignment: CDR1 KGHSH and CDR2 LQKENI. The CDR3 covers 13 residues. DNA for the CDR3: TGTGCCAGCTCACCCGGGGCCGGAGAGACCCAGTACTTC. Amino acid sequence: CASSPGAGETQYF.

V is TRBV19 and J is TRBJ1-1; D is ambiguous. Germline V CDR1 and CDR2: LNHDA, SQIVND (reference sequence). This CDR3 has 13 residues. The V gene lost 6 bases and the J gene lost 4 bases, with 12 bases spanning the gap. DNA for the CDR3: TGTGCCAGTAGAAGGGAATCCCTCACTGAAGCTTTCTTT. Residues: CASRRESLTEAFF.

The CDR3: CASSLATRLIGQGGETQYF. In DNA, the CDR3 is TGTGCCAGCAGCTTAGCGACACGACTTATTGGACAGGGAGGAGAGACCCAGTACTTC. This chain joins TRBV7-2 and TRBJ2-5; 8 bases agree with TRBD1. The CDR3 consists of 19 residues. Trimming at V came to 0 bases and at J to 4 bases, leaving 16 bases not matched to a gene. From germline, CDR1 is SGHTA and CDR2 FQGNSA. The full variable domain, rest sourced from reference TRBV7-2 and TRBJ2-5, is GAGVSQSPSNKVTEKGKDVELRCDPISGHTALYWYRQSLGQGLEFLIYFQGNSAPDKSGLPSDRFSAERTGGSVSTLTIQRTQQEDSAVYLCASSLATRLIGQGGETQYFGPGTRLLVL.

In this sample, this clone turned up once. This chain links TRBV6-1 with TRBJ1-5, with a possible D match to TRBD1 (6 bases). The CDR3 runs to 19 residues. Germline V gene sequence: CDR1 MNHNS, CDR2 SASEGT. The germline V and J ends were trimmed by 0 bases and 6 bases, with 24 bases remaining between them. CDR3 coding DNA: TGTGCCAGCAGTGAAGCCCGGACACAACACAGGGCCCCGGGTCAGCCCCAGCATTTT. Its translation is CASSEARTQHRAPGQPQHF.

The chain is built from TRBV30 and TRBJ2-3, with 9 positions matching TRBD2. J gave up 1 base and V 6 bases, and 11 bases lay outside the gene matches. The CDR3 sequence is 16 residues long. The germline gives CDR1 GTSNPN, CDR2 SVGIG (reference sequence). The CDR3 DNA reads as TGTGCCTGCGGCGCGGGGGGGCCCCTCGGCACAGATACGCAGTATTTT. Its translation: CACGAGGPLGTDTQYF. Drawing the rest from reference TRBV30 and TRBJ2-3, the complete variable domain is SQTIHQWPATLVQPVGSPLSLECTVEGTSNPNLYWYRQAAGRGLQLLFYSVGIGQISSEVPQNLSASRPQDRQFILSSKKLLLSDSGFYLCACGAGGPLGTDTQYFGPGTRLTVL.

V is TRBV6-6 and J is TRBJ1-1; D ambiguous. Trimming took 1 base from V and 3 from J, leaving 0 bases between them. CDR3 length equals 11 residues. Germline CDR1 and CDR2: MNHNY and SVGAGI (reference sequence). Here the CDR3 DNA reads TGTGCCAGCAGTTACTACACTGAAGCTTTCTTT. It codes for CASSYYTEAFF.

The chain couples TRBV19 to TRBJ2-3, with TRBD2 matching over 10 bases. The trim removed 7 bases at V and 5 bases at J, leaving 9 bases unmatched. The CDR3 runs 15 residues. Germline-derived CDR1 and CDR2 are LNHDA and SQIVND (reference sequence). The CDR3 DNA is TGTGCCAGTAAACCCGTAGCGGGGGGTATAGATACGCAGTATTTT. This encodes CASKPVAGGIDTQYF. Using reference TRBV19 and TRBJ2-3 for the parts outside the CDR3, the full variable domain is DGGITQSPKYLFRKEGQNVTLSCEQNLNHDAMYWYRQDPGQGLRLIYYSQIVNDFQKGDIAEGYSVSREKKESFPLTVTSAQKNPTAFYLCASKPVAGGIDTQYFGPGTRLTVL.

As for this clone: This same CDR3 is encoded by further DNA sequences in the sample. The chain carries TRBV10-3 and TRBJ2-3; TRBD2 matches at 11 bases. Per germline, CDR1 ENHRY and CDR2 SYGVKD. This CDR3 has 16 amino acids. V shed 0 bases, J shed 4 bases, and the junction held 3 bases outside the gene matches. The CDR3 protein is CAISESVAGGADTQYF. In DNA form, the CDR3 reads TGTGCCATCAGTGAGTCGGTAGCGGGAGGGGCAGATACGCAGTATTTT.